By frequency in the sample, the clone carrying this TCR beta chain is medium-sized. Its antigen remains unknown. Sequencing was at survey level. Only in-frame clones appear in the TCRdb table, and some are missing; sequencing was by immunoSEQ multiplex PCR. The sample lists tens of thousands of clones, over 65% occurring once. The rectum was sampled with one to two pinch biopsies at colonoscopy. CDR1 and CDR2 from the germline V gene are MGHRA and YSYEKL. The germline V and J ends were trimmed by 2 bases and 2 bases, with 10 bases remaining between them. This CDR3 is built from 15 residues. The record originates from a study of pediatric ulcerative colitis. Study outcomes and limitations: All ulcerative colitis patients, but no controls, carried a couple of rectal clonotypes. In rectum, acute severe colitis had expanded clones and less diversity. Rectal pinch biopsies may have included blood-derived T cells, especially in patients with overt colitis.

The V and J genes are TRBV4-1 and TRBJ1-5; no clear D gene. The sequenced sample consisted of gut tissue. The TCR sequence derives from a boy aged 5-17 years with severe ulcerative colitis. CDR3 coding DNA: TGCGCCAGCAGCCAATTGGCGACGGGCAATCAGCCCCAGCATTTT. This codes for CASSQLATGNQPQHF.